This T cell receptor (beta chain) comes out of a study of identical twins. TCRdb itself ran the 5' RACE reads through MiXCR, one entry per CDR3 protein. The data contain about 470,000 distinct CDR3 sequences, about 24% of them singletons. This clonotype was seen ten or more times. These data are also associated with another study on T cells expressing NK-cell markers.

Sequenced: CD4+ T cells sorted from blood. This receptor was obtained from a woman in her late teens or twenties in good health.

The CDR3 bases are TGTGCCAGCAGGCCGGGACGGAACTACGAGCAGTACTTC. Protein sequence: CASRPGRNYEQYF. The chain uses TRBV6-1 and TRBJ2-7; D assignment may be TRBD1 or TRBD2 (5 bases each). The germline CDR1 and CDR2 sequences are MNHNS and SASEGT. The V end lost 6 bases, the J end lost 3 bases, and 12 bases lay between the germline ends. The length of the CDR3 is 13 residues.